The 20 T cell receptor beta chains in this list originate from one sample, sequenced in a study of blood T cell repertoires in COVID-19. The table came from immunoSEQ multiplex PCR; TCRdb's copy has only in-frame clones and leaves some out. The sample consists of fewer than 200,000 clones, 70% to 85% of them appearing once. Material: peripheral blood. The receptors come from a woman of 80 years or more with acute or convalescent COVID-19.

The chain uses TRBV27 and TRBJ1-6; a weak D match, TRBD1 (6 bases). V was cut by 6 bases and J by 7 bases, with 7 bases left in between. Germline V lookup: CDR1 MNHEY, CDR2 SMNVEV (reference sequence). The CDR3 sequence is 12 residues long. CDR3 DNA sequence: TGTGCCAGCAGCAGGGGCAATTCACCCCTCCACTTT. Translating gives CASSRGNSPLHF.

The chain carries TRBV5-6 and TRBJ1-6; 9 bases align to TRBD1. The V and J ends lost 2 bases and 7 bases, in that order; junction bases with no gene match: 4. The CDR3 runs 15 residues. Germline CDR1 is SGHDT and CDR2 is YYEEEE. CDR3: CASSFGTGRNSPLHF. DNA for the CDR3: TGTGCCAGCAGCTTCGGGACAGGGAGAAATTCACCCCTCCACTTT.

The chain uses TRBV5-1 and TRBJ1-2; 7 bases are a match to TRBD1. The CDR3 sequence is 14 residues long. Germline trimming cut 10 bases from V and 3 bases from J; bases unmatched to any gene: 12. CDR1 and CDR2 (germline): SGHRS, YFSETQ. The CDR3 protein is CALGQGDLYYGYTF. The CDR3 nucleotides are TGCGCCCTCGGGCAGGGGGACCTATACTATGGCTACACCTTC. Drawing the rest from reference TRBV5-1 and TRBJ1-2, the complete variable domain is KAGVTQTPRYLIKTRGQQVTLSCSPISGHRSVSWYQQTPGQGLQFLFEYFSETQRNKGNFPGRFSGRQFSNSRSEMNVSTLELGDSALYLCALGQGDLYYGYTFGSGTRLTVV.

This chain links TRBV12-3 or TRBV12-4 with TRBJ2-3, with no clear D. The CDR3 contains 13 residues. Trimming took 6 bases from V and 3 from J, leaving 10 bases between them. The CDR3 coding sequence is TGTGCCAGCAGGGCCCAATGGACAGATACGCAGTATTTT. It translates to CASRAQWTDTQYF.

This chain links TRBV3-1 (or the pseudogene TRBV3-2) with TRBJ1-1; no clear D gene. The germline V gene encodes CDR1 LGHDT and CDR2 YNNKEL (reference sequence). The CDR3 loop spans 13 amino acids. Trimming left V 5 bases short and J 3 bases short, with 10 bases between. The CDR3: CASSWRKDTEAFF. CDR3 DNA: TGTGCCAGCAGCTGGAGGAAGGACACTGAAGCTTTCTTT.

In its sample, this clone was seen many times. J is TRBJ1-5 and V is TRBV19; TRBD1 agrees at 9 bases. Per germline, CDR1 LNHDA and CDR2 SQIVND (reference sequence). V trimming: 5 bases; J trimming: 5 bases; junction bases outside the gene matches: 13. The CDR3 is 17 amino acids. The chain's CDR3 is CASSPDQPGQGYQPQHF. The CDR3 DNA follows: TGTGCCAGTAGTCCCGATCAGCCGGGACAGGGATATCAGCCCCAGCATTTT.

The V and J genes are TRBV20-1 and TRBJ2-7; 12 bases map to TRBD1. This CDR3 region has 14 residues. The junction had 6 bases not matched to a gene; V was cut back by 3 bases and J by 6 bases. Looked up from germline, CDR1 is DFQATT and CDR2 is SNEGSKA (reference sequence). The DNA for the CDR3 is TGCAGTGCTAGTCCCGGGACAGGGGGCCGCGAGCAGTACTTC. Its translation: CSASPGTGGREQYF.

The chain joins TRBV3-1 (or the pseudogene TRBV3-2) to TRBJ1-3, with D possibly being TRBD1 (6 bases). V was shortened by 4 bases and J by 0 bases, with 16 bases between the two germline ends. Germline V gives CDR1 LGHDT, CDR2 YNNKEL (reference sequence). The CDR3 totals 17 residues. The CDR3 DNA follows: TGTGCCAGCAGCCCCAATGCCGGGACAATCTCTGGAAACACCATATATTTT. Amino acids: CASSPNAGTISGNTIYF.

The CDR3 here is CASSVGGTSGSVHEQFF. The DNA of the CDR3 is TGTGCCAGCAGCGTAGGGGGGACTAGCGGGAGTGTCCATGAGCAGTTCTTC. The J gene is TRBJ2-1, the V gene TRBV7-2; 14 nucleotides agree with TRBD2. This CDR3 has 17 residues. After removal of 5 bases from V and 8 bases from J, the junction contained 11 bases not matched to a gene. Germline CDR1 is SGHTA and CDR2 is FQGNSA.

This clone has just one count. V is TRBV10-3 and J is TRBJ1-4; possibly TRBD1 for D (5 bases). The CDR3 contains 12 residues. Trimming removed 8 bases at V and 10 bases at J, with 14 bases between. Germline V gene sequence: CDR1 ENHRY, CDR2 SYGVKD. The CDR3 sequence is CAIGGETGKLFF. The CDR3, as DNA: TGTGCCATCGGAGGGGAGACCGGAAAACTGTTTTTT.

The rearrangement links TRBV5-1 to TRBJ2-2, with D possibly being TRBD1 (6 bases). The CDR3 is made up of 17 amino acids. V dropped 0 bases and J dropped 6 bases, with 18 bases sitting between them. The germline V gene has CDR1 SGHRS and CDR2 YFSETQ. This CDR3 reads CASSLEGRPGDAGELFF. CDR3 in DNA: TGCGCCAGCAGCTTGGAAGGAAGACCAGGGGACGCCGGGGAGCTGTTTTTT.

Only one count was recorded for this clone. The chain carries TRBV10-3 and TRBJ2-1; 12 bases are shared with TRBD2. Germline trimming cut 6 bases from V and 6 bases from J; bases unmatched to any gene: 6. Germline CDR1 reads ENHRY; CDR2 reads SYGVKD. The CDR3 totals 15 residues. CDR3: CAISPGLAGPNEQFF. The CDR3 DNA reads TGTGCCATCAGCCCTGGACTAGCGGGACCCAATGAGCAGTTCTTC.

This chain links TRBV5-1 with TRBJ2-7, with TRBD2 matching over 12 bases. The V segment lost 0 bases and the J segment 2 bases; nucleotides outside the gene matches: 3. The CDR3 has 16 amino acids. CDR1 is SGHRS and CDR2 is YFSETQ in the germline V gene. This chain's CDR3 is CASSLGLAGDTYEQYF. The DNA for the CDR3 is TGCGCCAGCAGCTTGGGACTAGCGGGGGACACCTACGAGCAGTACTTC. Complete variable domain (other parts from reference TRBV5-1 and TRBJ2-7): KAGVTQTPRYLIKTRGQQVTLSCSPISGHRSVSWYQQTPGQGLQFLFEYFSETQRNKGNFPGRFSGRQFSNSRSEMNVSTLELGDSALYLCASSLGLAGDTYEQYFGPGTRLTVT.

The rearrangement uses TRBV6-5 and TRBJ1-4; D is ambiguous. Germline V gene data show CDR1 as MNHEY and CDR2 as SVGAGI. The germline V and J ends were trimmed by 11 bases and 10 bases, with 17 bases remaining between them. CDR3 length: 12 amino acids. As DNA, the CDR3 is TGTGCCGTCCGGGAGACCACGGGAAAACTGTTTTTT. This translates into CAVRETTGKLFF.

The CDR3 region is CASSIDRFEYNEQFF. The CDR3 coding sequence is TGTGCCAGTAGTATAGATCGGTTCGAATACAATGAGCAGTTCTTC. V gene TRBV19 combines with J gene TRBJ2-1; D gene ambiguous. Trimming took 0 bases from V and 4 from J, leaving 10 bases between them. The CDR3 contains 15 residues. Germline assignment: CDR1 LNHDA and CDR2 SQIVND (reference sequence).

This rearrangement joins TRBV7-2 to TRBJ1-3; a possible D gene is TRBD1 (6 bases). Germline assignment: CDR1 SGHTA and CDR2 FQGNSA. CDR3 size: 15 residues. V dropped 3 bases and J dropped 2 bases, with 11 bases sitting between them. The CDR3 sequence is CASSFGTGPGNTIYF. In nucleotides, the CDR3 is TGTGCCAGCAGCTTTGGTACAGGGCCTGGAAACACCATATATTTT.

V gene TRBV9 combines with J gene TRBJ2-7, with TRBD2 matching 12 bases. V gave up 4 bases and J gave up 2 bases; unmatched junction bases: 4. From germline, CDR1 is SGDLS and CDR2 YYNGEE. There are 15 residues in the CDR3. CDR3: CASSPGLAGTYEQYF. The CDR3 DNA sequence: TGTGCCAGCAGCCCAGGACTAGCGGGGACCTACGAGCAGTACTTC. Full variable domain (remainder filled in from reference TRBV9 and TRBJ2-7): DSGVTQTPKHLITATGQRVTLRCSPRSGDLSVYWYQQSLDQGLQFLIQYYNGEERAKGNILERFSAQQFPDLHSELNLSSLELGDSALYFCASSPGLAGTYEQYFGPGTRLTVT.

The V and J genes are TRBV5-3 and TRBJ2-1; 8 positions match TRBD1. TRBV5-3 is sorted into the ORF group, with uncertain function. The CDR3 has 21 amino acids. J was trimmed by 4 bases and V by 3 bases; bases with no gene match: 24. In DNA form, the CDR3 reads TGTGCCAGAAGCTCAACTACCGGGACAGGAGACTTAGGACGACAATACAATGAGCAGTTCTTC. It yields the protein CARSSTTGTGDLGRQYNEQFF.

V usage is TRBV6-5 and J usage is TRBJ1-5; no clear D. The V end was cut by 9 bases, the J end by 0 bases, with 15 bases between. Germline CDR1 is MNHEY and CDR2 is SVGAGI. CDR3 size: 15 residues. The CDR3 is CASELEAASNQPQHF. The CDR3 DNA reads TGTGCCAGTGAGTTGGAGGCCGCTAGCAATCAGCCCCAGCATTTT.

The CDR3 region has the DNA TGTGCCAGCAGCTTCCGGACTAGCCACACCGGGGAGCTGTTTTTT. Translation: CASSFRTSHTGELFF. The chain couples TRBV7-2 to TRBJ2-2; TRBD2 matches 8 bases. This CDR3 contains 15 residues. The germline V gene has CDR1 SGHTA and CDR2 FQGNSA. The junction had 3 bases not matched to a gene; V was cut back by 3 bases and J by 3 bases.